This T cell receptor beta chain was observed in a study of blood T cell repertoires in COVID-19. At the level of the study: COVID-19 samples, acute and convalescent, were from the United States, Italy and Spain.

Under the authors' procedure: Amplifying reference gene primers gave estimates of nucleated cell counts. Sequenced by immunoSEQ multiplex PCR; TCRdb stores in-frame clones only, minus some. The V and J calls and clone size come from that table; D and trimming were worked out from the DNA. The sample holds some 100,000 clones, 86% seen once. Germline loops: CDR1 SGHNT, CDR2 YENEEA. The CDR3 loop spans 15 amino acids. Losses at the gene ends were 5 bases for V and 9 bases for J; bases not matched to a gene: 13. This sequence was found in a middle-aged man with acute or convalescent COVID-19. Specimen: peripheral blood. This sequence joins TRBV11-3 and TRBJ2-7; TRBD2 matches 10 bases. CDR3 coding DNA: TGTGCCAGCAGCCAAACCGGGACTAGCGACAAAGGGCAGTACTTC. Translating gives CASSQTGTSDKGQYF.